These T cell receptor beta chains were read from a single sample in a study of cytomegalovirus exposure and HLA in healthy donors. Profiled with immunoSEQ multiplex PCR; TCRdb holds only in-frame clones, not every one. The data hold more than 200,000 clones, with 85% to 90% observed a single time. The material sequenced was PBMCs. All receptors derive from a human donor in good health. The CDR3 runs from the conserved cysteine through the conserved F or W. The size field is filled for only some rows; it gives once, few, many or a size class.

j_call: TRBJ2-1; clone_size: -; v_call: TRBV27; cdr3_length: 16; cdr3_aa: CASSLSTGLAYNEQFF
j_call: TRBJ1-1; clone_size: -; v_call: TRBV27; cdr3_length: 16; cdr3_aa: CASSYQNRVVNTEAFF
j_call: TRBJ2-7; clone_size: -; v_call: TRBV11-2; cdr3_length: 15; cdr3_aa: CASSLGGGGTYEQYF
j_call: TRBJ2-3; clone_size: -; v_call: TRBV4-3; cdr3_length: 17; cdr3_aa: CASSQDPSGGSTDTQYF
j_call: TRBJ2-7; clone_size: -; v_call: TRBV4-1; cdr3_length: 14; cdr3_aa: CASSRTGGPNEQYF
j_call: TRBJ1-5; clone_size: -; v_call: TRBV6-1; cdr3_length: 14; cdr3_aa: CASSEGGGVQPQHF
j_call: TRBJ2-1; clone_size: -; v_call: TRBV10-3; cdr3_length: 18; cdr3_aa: CAISEQGGVGSSYNEQFF
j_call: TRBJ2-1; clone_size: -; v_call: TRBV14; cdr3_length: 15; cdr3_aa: CASSQTGRSYNEQFF
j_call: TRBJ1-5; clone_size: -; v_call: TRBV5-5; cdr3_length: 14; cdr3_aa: CASSSETDNQPQHF
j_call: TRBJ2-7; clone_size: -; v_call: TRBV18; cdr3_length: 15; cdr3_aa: CASSLGTDPTYEQYF
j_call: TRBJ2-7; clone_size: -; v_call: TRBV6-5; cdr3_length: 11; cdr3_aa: CASSRNYEQYF
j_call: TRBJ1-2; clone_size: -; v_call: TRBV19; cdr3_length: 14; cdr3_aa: CASSIDLWSYGYTF
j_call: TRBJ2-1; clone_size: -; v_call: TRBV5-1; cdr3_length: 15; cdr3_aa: CASSFGQGSYNEQFF
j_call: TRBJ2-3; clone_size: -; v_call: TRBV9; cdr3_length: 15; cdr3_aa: CASSVATTLADTQYF
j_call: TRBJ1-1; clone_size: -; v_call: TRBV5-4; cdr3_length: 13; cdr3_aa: CASSSTGGTEAFF
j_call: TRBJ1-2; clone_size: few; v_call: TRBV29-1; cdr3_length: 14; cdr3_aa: CSVLPGQRNYGYTF
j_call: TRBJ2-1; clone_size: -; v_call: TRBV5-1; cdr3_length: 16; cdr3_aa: CASTTAPGQQNNEQFF
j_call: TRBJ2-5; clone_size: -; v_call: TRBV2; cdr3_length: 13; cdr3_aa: CALTGGAGETQYF
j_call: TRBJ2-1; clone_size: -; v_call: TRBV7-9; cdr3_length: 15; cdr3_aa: CASSLTSGRLIEQFF
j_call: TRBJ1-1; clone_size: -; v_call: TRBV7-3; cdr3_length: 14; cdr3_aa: CASSSGQGNTEAFF
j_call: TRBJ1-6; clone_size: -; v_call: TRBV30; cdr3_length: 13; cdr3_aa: CAWSEGDNSPLHF
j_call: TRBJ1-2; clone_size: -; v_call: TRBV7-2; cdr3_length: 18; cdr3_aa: CASSLDLARLVGVYGYTF
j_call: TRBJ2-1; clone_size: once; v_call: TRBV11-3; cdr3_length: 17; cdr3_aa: CASSWGLAGGPYNEQFF
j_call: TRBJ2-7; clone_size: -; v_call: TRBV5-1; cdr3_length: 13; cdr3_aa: CASSRDWGYEQYF
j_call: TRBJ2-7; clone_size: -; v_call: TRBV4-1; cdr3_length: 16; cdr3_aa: CASSQGDRGGIYEQYF
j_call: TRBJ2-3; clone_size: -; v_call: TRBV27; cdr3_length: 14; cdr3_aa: CASSSGSSTDTQYF
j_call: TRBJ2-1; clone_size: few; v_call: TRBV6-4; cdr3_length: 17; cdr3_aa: CASSEWAEGAGYNEQFF
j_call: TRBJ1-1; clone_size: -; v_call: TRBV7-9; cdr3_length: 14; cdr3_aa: CASSPTTPTTEAFF
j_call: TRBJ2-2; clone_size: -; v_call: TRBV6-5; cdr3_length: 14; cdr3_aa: CASRGQAWTGELFF
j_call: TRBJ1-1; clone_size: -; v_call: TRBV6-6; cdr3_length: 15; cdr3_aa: CASSYRGNLNTEAFF
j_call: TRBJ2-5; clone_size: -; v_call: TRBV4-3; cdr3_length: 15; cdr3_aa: CASSQSGLKQETQYF
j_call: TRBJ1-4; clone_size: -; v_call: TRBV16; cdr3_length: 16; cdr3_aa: CASSPDRGRADEKLFF
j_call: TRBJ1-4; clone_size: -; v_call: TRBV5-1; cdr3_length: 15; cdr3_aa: CASSGGQVINEKLFF
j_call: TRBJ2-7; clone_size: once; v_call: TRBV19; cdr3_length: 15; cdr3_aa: CASSEGSGVRYEQYF
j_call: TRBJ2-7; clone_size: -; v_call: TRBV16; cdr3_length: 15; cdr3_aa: CASSQGPPHSYEQYF
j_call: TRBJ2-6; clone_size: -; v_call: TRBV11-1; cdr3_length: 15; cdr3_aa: CASRPRVTGANVLTF
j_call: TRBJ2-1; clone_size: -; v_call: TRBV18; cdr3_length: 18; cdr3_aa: CASSPVPGLDRLDNEQFF
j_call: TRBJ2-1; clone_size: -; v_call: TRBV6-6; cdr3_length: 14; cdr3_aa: CASRRESSYNEQFF
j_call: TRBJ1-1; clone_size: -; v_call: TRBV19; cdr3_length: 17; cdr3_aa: CASSLPPGGTVNTEAFF
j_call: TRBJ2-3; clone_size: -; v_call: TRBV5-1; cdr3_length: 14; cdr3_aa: CASSPPDRTDTQYF
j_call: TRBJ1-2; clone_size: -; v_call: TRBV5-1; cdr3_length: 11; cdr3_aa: CASSSNYGYTF
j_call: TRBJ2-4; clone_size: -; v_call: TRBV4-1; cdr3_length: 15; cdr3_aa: CASSQAGGGKNIQYF
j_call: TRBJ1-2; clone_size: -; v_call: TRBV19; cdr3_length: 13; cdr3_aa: CASSMDRGNGYTF
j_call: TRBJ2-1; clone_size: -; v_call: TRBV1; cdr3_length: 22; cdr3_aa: CTSSQGGWVQGKTSGPGIEQFF
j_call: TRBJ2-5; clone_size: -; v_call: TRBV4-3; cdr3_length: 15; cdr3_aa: CASSQIPSGKETQYF
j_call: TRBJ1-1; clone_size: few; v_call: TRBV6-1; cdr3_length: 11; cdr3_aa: CASSERAEAFF
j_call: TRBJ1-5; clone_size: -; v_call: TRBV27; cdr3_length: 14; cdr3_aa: CASSLNSSPIPQHF
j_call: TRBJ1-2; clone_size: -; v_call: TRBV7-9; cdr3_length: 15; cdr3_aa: CASSLILEGSDGYTF
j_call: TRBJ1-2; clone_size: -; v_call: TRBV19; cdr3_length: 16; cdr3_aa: CASSIQGTGTNYGYTF
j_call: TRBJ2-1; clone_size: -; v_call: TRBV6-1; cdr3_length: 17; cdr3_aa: CASSALAGGGSSDEQFF
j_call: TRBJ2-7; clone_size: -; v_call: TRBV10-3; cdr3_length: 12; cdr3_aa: CATTSGSDEQYF
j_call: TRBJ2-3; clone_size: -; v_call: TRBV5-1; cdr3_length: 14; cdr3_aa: CASSRDRGSDTQYF
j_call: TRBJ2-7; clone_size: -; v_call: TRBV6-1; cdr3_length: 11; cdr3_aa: CASRTTYEQYF
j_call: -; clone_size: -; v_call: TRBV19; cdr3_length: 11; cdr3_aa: CASMRGRELFF
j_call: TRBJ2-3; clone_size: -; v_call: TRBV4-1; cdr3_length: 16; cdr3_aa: CASSGGGAGVTDTQYF